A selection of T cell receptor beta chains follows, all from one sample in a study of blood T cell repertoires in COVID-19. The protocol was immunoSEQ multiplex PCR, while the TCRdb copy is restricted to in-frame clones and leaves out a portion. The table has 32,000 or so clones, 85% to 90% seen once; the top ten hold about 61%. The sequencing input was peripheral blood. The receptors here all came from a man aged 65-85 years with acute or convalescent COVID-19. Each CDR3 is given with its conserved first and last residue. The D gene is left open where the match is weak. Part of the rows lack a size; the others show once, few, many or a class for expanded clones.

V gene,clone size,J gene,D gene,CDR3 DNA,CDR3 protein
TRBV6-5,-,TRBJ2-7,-,TGTGCCAGCAGTTCAAACTACGAGCAGTACTTC,CASSSNYEQYF
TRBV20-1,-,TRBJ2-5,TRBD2,TGCAGTGCTAGTACGCAGCGGGGGGCCCCAGAGACCCAGTACTTC,CSASTQRGAPETQYF
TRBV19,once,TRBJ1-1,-,TGTGCCAGTAGTAGTTCCAGGGACACTGAAGCTTTCTTT,CASSSSRDTEAFF
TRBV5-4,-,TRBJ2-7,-,TGTGCCAGCAGCTTGAGCGGGCCATCTCCCTACGAGCAGTACTTC,CASSLSGPSPYEQYF
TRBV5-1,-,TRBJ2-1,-,TGCGCCAGCAGCTTGGCCCAATACGGCAATGAGCAGTTCTTC,CASSLAQYGNEQFF
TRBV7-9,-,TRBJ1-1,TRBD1,TGTGCCAGCAGCGGATTCGCGCAGGGGGCGATGAACACTGAAGCTTTCTTT,CASSGFAQGAMNTEAFF
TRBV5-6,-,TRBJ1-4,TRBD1,TGTGCCAGCAGCCCAAGGACAGGGCTGATAGAAAAACTGTTTTTT,CASSPRTGLIEKLFF
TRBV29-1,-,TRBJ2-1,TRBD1,TGCAGCGAATCCGGGACAGGGGACAATGAGCAGTTCTTC,CSESGTGDNEQFF
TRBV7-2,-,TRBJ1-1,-,TGTGCCAGCAGCCCCCCATTGGGGAGGAACACTGAAGCTTTCTTT,CASSPPLGRNTEAFF
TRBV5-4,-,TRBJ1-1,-,TGTGCCAGCAGCTTGGGGTCAGGCTTTGAAGCTTTCTTT,CASSLGSGFEAFF
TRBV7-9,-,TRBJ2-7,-,TGTGCCAGCAGCTGGACAGCCCTCTCCTACGAGCAGTACTTC,CASSWTALSYEQYF
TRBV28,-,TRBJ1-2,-,TGTGCCAGCAGTTTAAGGGGCAGGGTGCTTGGCTACACCTTC,CASSLRGRVLGYTF
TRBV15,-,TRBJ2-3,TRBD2,TGTGCCACCAGCAGCCCTCACGTAGCGGGGGGCACAGATACGCAGTATTTT,CATSSPHVAGGTDTQYF
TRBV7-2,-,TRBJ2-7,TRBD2,TGTGCCAGCAGCTTGACGACTAGCGTCTACGAGCAGTACTTC,CASSLTTSVYEQYF
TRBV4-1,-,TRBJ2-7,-,TGCGCCAGCAGCCAAGAACAGGGCCCCTACGAGCAGTACTTC,CASSQEQGPYEQYF